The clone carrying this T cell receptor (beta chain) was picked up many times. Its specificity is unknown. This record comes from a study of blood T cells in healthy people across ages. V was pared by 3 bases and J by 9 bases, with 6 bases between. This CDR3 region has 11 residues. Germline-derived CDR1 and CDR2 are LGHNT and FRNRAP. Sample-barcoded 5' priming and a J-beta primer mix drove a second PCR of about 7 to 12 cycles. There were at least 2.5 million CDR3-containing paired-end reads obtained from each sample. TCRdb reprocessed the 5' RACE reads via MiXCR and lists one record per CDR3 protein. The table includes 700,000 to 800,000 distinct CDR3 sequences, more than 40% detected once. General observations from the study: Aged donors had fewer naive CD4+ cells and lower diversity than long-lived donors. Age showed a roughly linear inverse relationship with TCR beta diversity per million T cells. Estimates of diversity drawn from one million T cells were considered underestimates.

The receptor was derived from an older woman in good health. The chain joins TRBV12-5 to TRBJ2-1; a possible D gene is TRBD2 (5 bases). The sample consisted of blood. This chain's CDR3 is CASGFAGEQFF. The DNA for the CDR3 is TGTGCTAGTGGTTTCGCGGGTGAGCAGTTCTTC.